These 19 T cell receptor beta chains were all obtained from the same sample, sequenced in a study of early T cells in non-severe SARS-CoV-2 infection. TCRdb re-called the 5' RACE reads through MiXCR, storing one row per CDR3 protein. The sample gives 35,000 to 50,000 distinct CDR3 sequences, 6.1% of which show up once; around an eighth is in the top ten. Sequencing was done on a sample of whole blood. The receptors shown here come from an adult who was a healthcare worker with PCR-confirmed SARS-CoV-2 infection or an uninfected control (not recorded which).

The J gene is TRBJ2-3, the V gene TRBV7-9; 7 positions match TRBD2. Germline V gives CDR1 SEHNR, CDR2 FQNEAQ (reference sequence). The V gene end was trimmed by 5 bases and the J gene end by 0 bases; junction bases not matched to a gene: 11. This CDR3 region has 17 residues. The CDR3 reads CASSLTASGASTDTQYF. The CDR3 region has the DNA TGTGCCAGCAGCCTAACGGCTAGCGGAGCTAGCACAGATACGCAGTATTTT.

This clonotype appeared a few times. The chain employs TRBV10-1 and TRBJ2-3; tentatively, D is TRBD1 (5 bases). Germline CDR1 is WNHNN and CDR2 is SYGVQD (reference sequence). There are 19 residues in the CDR3. Trimming pared 1 base from V and 2 bases from J, leaving 22 bases between. CDR3 loop: CASSEYVAGTDTHTDTQYF. DNA for the CDR3: TGCGCCAGCAGTGAGTATGTGGCAGGCACGGACACGCACACAGATACGCAGTATTTT.

This clonotype was observed many times. The V call is TRBV9, the J call TRBJ1-2; D might be TRBD1 (5 bases). Germline values: CDR1 SGDLS, CDR2 YYNGEE. The CDR3 is 15 amino acids. V shed 0 bases and J shed 6 bases, with 15 bases lying between them. This chain's CDR3 is CASSVDGQGKDGYTF. The CDR3 DNA reads as TGTGCCAGCAGCGTAGATGGGCAGGGCAAGGATGGCTACACCTTC.

In this sample, this clonotype turned up a few times. The rearrangement links TRBV7-2 to TRBJ1-6, with TRBD1 identical over 7 bases. Germline values: CDR1 SGHTA, CDR2 FQGNSA. V was pared by 1 base and J by 5 bases, with 5 bases of the junction left unmatched. The length of the CDR3 is 16 residues. CDR3 sequence: CASSLDRGVHNSPLHF. The CDR3 region has the DNA TGTGCCAGCAGCTTAGACAGGGGTGTTCATAATTCACCCCTCCACTTT.

Ten or more counts support this clonotype. This chain uses TRBV10-3 with TRBJ2-2; a weak D match, TRBD2 (7 bases). In germline, CDR1 is ENHRY, CDR2 SYGVKD. Trimming took off 6 bases at V and 1 base at J, with 9 bases between the two ends. The CDR3 consists of 14 residues. CDR3 DNA: TGTGCCATCAGAGGGGGGGAGAACACCGGGGAGCTGTTTTTT. Amino acids: CAIRGGENTGELFF.

This chain uses TRBV7-6 with TRBJ1-6; no clear D. CDR1 SGHVS and CDR2 FNYEAQ come from the germline V gene. This CDR3 comprises 19 residues. V shed 6 bases and J shed 0 bases, with 21 bases lying between them. DNA for the CDR3: TGTGCCAGCAGTTCTCGGTCTATAACGCAGAGCTCCTATAATTCACCCCTCCACTTT. The encoded protein is CASSSRSITQSSYNSPLHF.

J is TRBJ2-1 and V is TRBV18; D may be TRBD2 (6 bases). V lost 2 bases and J 2 bases, leaving 10 bases between the germline ends. Germline V lookup: CDR1 KGHSH, CDR2 LQKENI. The CDR3 runs 15 residues. The CDR3 DNA reads TGTGCCAGCTCACCAGGAGGGTCTACCTACAATGAGCAGTTCTTC. Protein sequence: CASSPGGSTYNEQFF.

A remark on this clonotype: A read error may be the cause here, since a much bigger clone is one base away. The chain joins TRBV5-1 to TRBJ2-3, with D possibly matching TRBD1 (6 bases). The CDR3 has 15 residues. Germline V gene sequence: CDR1 SGHRS, CDR2 YFSETQ. V was pared by 4 bases and J by 3 bases, with 15 bases between. The CDR3 here is CASSTDRSSTDTQYF. CDR3 DNA: TGCGCCAGCAGCACTGACAGGAGTTCTACAGATACGCAGTATTTT.

At least ten counts were recorded for this clonotype. The DNA for the CDR3 is TGTGCCAGCAGCCGGGAAGAAGAGACCCAGTACTTC. This sequence encodes CASSREEETQYF. The chain links TRBV7-9 to TRBJ2-5, with D tentatively TRBD2 (5 bases). The germline V gene encodes CDR1 SEHNR and CDR2 FQNEAQ (reference sequence). The CDR3 is 12 amino acids. V lost 5 bases to trimming and J lost 3 bases, with 7 bases between them.

The chain has TRBV19 and TRBJ2-7, with D possibly being TRBD2 (5 bases). The V and J ends lost 5 bases and 5 bases respectively, with 19 bases between them. CDR1 is LNHDA, CDR2 SQIVND, per germline (reference sequence). The CDR3 runs to 15 residues. CDR3 in amino acids: CASSPQAVSGNEQYF. In DNA, the CDR3 is TGTGCCAGTAGTCCCCAAGCGGTATCAGGAAACGAGCAGTACTTC.

The gene calls are TRBV19 and TRBJ1-5; D is undetermined. There are 15 residues in the CDR3. Germline CDR1 LNHDA, CDR2 SQIVND (reference sequence). V was pared by 3 bases and J by 5 bases, with 14 bases between. This CDR3 reads CASSIGVGRYQPQHF. The CDR3, as DNA: TGTGCCAGTAGTATTGGAGTGGGCAGGTATCAGCCCCAGCATTTT.

This clonotype was detected only a few times. The chain joins TRBV11-2 to TRBJ1-1; a possible D gene is TRBD1 (5 bases). The CDR3 consists of 17 residues. Per the germline V gene, CDR1 is SGHAT and CDR2 is FQNNGV. V was clipped by 2 bases and J by 4 bases, with 20 bases between them. CDR3 nucleotide sequence: TGTGCCAGCAGCTTAAGATGGGCAGGAGGCGGGACCACTGAAGCTTTCTTT. Protein: CASSLRWAGGGTTEAFF. The full variable domain, with the rest looked up from reference TRBV11-2 and TRBJ1-1, is EAGVAQSPRYKIIEKRQSVAFWCNPISGHATLYWYQQILGQGPKLLIQFQNNGVVDDSQLPKDRFSAERLKGVDSTLKIQPAKLEDSAVYLCASSLRWAGGGTTEAFFGQGTRLTVV.

This clonotype occurred many times. The V call is TRBV20-1, the J call TRBJ2-2; 9 bases map to TRBD2. V lost 1 base to trimming and J lost 6 bases; unmatched junction nucleotides: 6. CDR1 is DFQATT and CDR2 is SNEGSKA in the germline V gene (reference sequence). The CDR3 length is 15 residues. The CDR3 is CSARASGGRAGELFF. The CDR3 DNA sequence: TGCAGTGCTAGAGCGAGCGGGGGGCGGGCCGGGGAGCTGTTTTTT.

The chain has TRBV9 and TRBJ2-2; D unclear. V lost 0 bases to trimming and J lost 8 bases, with 8 bases between them. Per germline, CDR1 SGDLS and CDR2 YYNGEE. The CDR3 has 13 amino acids. The CDR3 DNA follows: TGTGCCAGCAGCGTAGGGGAACCGGGGGAGCTGTTTTTT. Encoded protein: CASSVGEPGELFF.

This clonotype occurred many times. V and J are TRBV13 and TRBJ1-1, with D tentatively TRBD1 (5 bases). Trimming took off 5 bases at V and 8 bases at J, with 15 bases between the two ends. The germline V gene encodes CDR1 PRHDT and CDR2 FYEKMQ (reference sequence). The length of the CDR3 is 13 residues. The CDR3 region is CASSPPGDAEAFF. CDR3 bases: TGTGCCAGCAGCCCCCCCGGGGACGCCGAAGCTTTCTTT.

This clonotype was seen many times. The rearrangement joins TRBV12-3 or TRBV12-4 to TRBJ2-1; D may be TRBD2 (5 bases). The CDR3 runs 14 residues. Trimming left V 3 bases short and J 8 bases short, with 14 bases between. DNA for the CDR3: TGTGCCAGCAGTTTGGGAGAGGGTAGGGATGAGCAGTTCTTC. Translated: CASSLGEGRDEQFF.

This clonotype came up many times. The V gene is TRBV19, the J gene TRBJ1-1, with D tentatively TRBD1 (5 bases). The CDR3 runs 16 residues. V lost 4 bases, J lost 0 bases, and 15 bases lay in between. The germline gives CDR1 LNHDA, CDR2 SQIVND (reference sequence). CDR3 bases: TGTGCCAGTAGTACCCCCGAGGACACACTGAACACTGAAGCTTTCTTT. Translated: CASSTPEDTLNTEAFF.

There are many counts of this clonotype. The CDR3 here is CASARDSVGTDTQYF. The CDR3 DNA sequence: TGTGCCAGCGCAAGGGACAGCGTAGGCACAGATACGCAGTATTTT. The V call is TRBV28, the J call TRBJ2-3; 7 nucleotides match TRBD1. CDR1 is MDHEN and CDR2 is SYDVKM in the germline V gene. Losses at the gene ends were 8 bases for V and 1 base for J; bases not matched to a gene: 9. The CDR3 is 15 residues long. The whole variable domain, filled in from reference TRBV28 and TRBJ2-3, reads DVKVTQSSRYLVKRTGEKVFLECVQDMDHENMFWYRQDPGLGLRLIYFSYDVKMKEKGDIPEGYSVSREKKERFSLILESASTNQTSMYLCASARDSVGTDTQYFGPGTRLTVL.

The V and J genes are TRBV11-2 and TRBJ2-3; 8 nucleotides match TRBD2. Germline V gene lookup returns CDR1 SGHAT and CDR2 FQNNGV. This CDR3 spans 14 amino acids. The trim removed 5 bases at V and 3 bases at J, leaving 4 bases unmatched. The CDR3 reads CASSRGLGTDTQYF. The CDR3 DNA reads as TGTGCCAGCAGCAGGGGACTAGGAACAGATACGCAGTATTTT.